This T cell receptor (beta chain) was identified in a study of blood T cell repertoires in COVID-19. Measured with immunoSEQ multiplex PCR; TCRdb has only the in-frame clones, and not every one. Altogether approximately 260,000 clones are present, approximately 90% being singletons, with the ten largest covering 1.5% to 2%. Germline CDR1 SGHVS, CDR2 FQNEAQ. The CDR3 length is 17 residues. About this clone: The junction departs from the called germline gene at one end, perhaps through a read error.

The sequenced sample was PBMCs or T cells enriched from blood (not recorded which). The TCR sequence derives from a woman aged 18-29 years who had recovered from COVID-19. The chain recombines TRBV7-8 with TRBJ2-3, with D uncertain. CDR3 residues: CASSLAQILSSTDTQYF. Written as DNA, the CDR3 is TGTGCCAGCAGTTTAGCCCAGATACTAAGTAGCACAGATACGCAGTATTTT.